Listed below are T cell receptor beta chains from one sample, sequenced in a study of identical twins. TCRdb used MiXCR to reprocess the 5' RACE reads, holding one entry per CDR3 protein. The table shows 1.5 million or so distinct CDR3 sequences, with about 31% occurring only once. Sequencing was performed on cord blood. The receptors come from a newborn girl in good health. Each CDR3 is given with its conserved first and last residue. D genes are given only for firm matches. For some rows the clone size is stated as once, few or many, or as a class when expanded; others skip it.

d_gene	v_gene	j_gene	abundance	CDR3aa	CDR3nt
TRBD2	TRBV4-2	TRBJ2-5	few	CASSPGLAGVRRETQYF	TGTGCCAGCAGCCCGGGACTAGCGGGAGTGAGGAGGGAGACCCAGTACTTC
NA	TRBV14	TRBJ2-7	few	CASSQDIGLAYEQYF	TGTGCCAGCAGCCAAGATATTGGCCTAGCCTACGAGCAGTACTTC
NA	TRBV10-2	TRBJ2-5	few	CASSERQKGDEQYF	TGCGCCAGCAGTGAGCGTCAAAAGGGCGATGAGCAGTACTTC
NA	TRBV12-3/TRBV12-4	TRBJ2-1	NA	CASSLAPGLVEFF	TGTGCCAGCAGTTTAGCCCCGGGACTTGTTGAGTTCTTC
TRBD2	TRBV27	TRBJ2-1	NA	CASSVEGPQAGIYNEQFF	TGTGCCAGCAGTGTCGAGGGACCCCAAGCGGGGATATACAATGAGCAGTTCTTC
NA	TRBV11-2	TRBJ1-4	many	CASSFGNEKLFF	TGTGCCAGCAGCTTCGGTAATGAAAAACTGTTTTTT
TRBD1	TRBV7-2	TRBJ1-3	NA	CASSRRDRVFGNTIYF	TGTGCCAGCAGCCGCCGGGACAGGGTTTTTGGAAACACCATATATTTT
NA	TRBV10-3	TRBJ1-4	NA	CAISPSLNEKLFF	TGTGCCATCAGTCCCAGCTTGAATGAAAAACTGTTTTTT
TRBD2	TRBV10-3	TRBJ2-3	NA	CAASSGRGTDTQYF	TGTGCCGCGTCTAGCGGGAGGGGCACAGATACGCAGTATTTT
NA	TRBV3-1	TRBJ2-2	NA	CASSQERLTGELFF	TGTGCCAGCAGCCAAGAGCGGCTAACCGGGGAGCTGTTTTTT
NA	TRBV6-6	TRBJ2-1	NA	CASSYFDRDSYNEQFF	TGTGCCAGCAGTTATTTCGACAGAGACTCCTACAATGAGCAGTTCTTC
TRBD2	TRBV6-5	TRBJ2-5	NA	CVSIGQGLKSQETQYF	TGTGTCAGCATTGGCCAGGGACTAAAGAGCCAAGAGACCCAGTACTTC
TRBD2	TRBV27	TRBJ2-1	NA	CASSFWAGGPREQFF	TGTGCCAGCAGTTTCTGGGCGGGGGGCCCCAGAGAGCAGTTCTTC
NA	TRBV12-3/TRBV12-4	TRBJ2-2	NA	CASSFSQGGGELFF	TGTGCCAGCAGTTTTAGCCAGGGGGGAGGGGAGCTGTTTTTT
NA	TRBV7-2	TRBJ2-7	few	CASSLMPRMRSYEQYF	TGTGCCAGCAGCTTAATGCCTAGAATGAGGTCCTACGAGCAGTACTTC
NA	TRBV20-1	TRBJ2-7	NA	CSAPDRRGSLIYEQYF	TGCAGTGCCCCAGACAGGAGAGGATCGCTGATATACGAGCAGTACTTC
NA	TRBV20-1	TRBJ2-5	many	CSATSQETQYF	TGCAGTGCTACTAGCCAAGAGACCCAGTACTTC
TRBD2	TRBV12-3/TRBV12-4	TRBJ2-1	few	CASSLGTGTSGSYNEQFF	TGTGCCAGCAGTTTAGGGACAGGGACTAGCGGCTCCTACAATGAGCAGTTCTTC
TRBD1	TRBV2	TRBJ1-5	once	CTSSPGTGTNQPQHF	TGTACCAGCAGTCCCGGGACAGGGACCAATCAGCCCCAGCATTTT
NA	TRBV12-3/TRBV12-4	TRBJ1-2	NA	CASSLLGGMGGGYTF	TGTGCCAGCAGTTTATTGGGCGGGATGGGGGGTGGCTACACCTTC
NA	TRBV5-1	TRBJ1-1	few	CASSLPGGSEAFF	TGCGCCAGCAGCTTGCCTGGGGGGTCTGAAGCTTTCTTT
NA	TRBV5-1	TRBJ1-2	few	CASSLEPANYGYTF	TGCGCCAGCAGCTTGGAGCCAGCTAACTATGGCTACACCTTC
TRBD2	TRBV20-1	TRBJ2-1	NA	CSPYLAGYNEQFF	TGCAGCCCCTACCTAGCGGGATACAATGAGCAGTTCTTC
TRBD2	TRBV7-2	TRBJ2-3	few	CASSLDGLARDTQYF	TGTGCCAGCAGCTTAGACGGACTAGCGAGGGATACGCAGTATTTT
TRBD1	TRBV28	TRBJ1-6	many	CASSLRDSYNSPLHF	TGTGCCAGCAGTTTGAGGGACAGTTATAATTCACCCCTCCACTTT
TRBD2	TRBV6-8	TRBJ2-7	few	CASIVDVGAGETYEQYF	TGTGCCAGCATCGTTGACGTAGGCGCGGGAGAAACCTACGAGCAGTACTTC
TRBD2	TRBV27	TRBJ2-3	few	CASSSRTSLTDTQYF	TGTGCCAGCAGTTCCCGGACTAGTCTCACAGATACGCAGTATTTT
TRBD2	TRBV3-1	TRBJ2-7	NA	CASSQEVGTSDEQYF	TGTGCCAGCAGCCAAGAGGTCGGGACTAGCGACGAGCAGTACTTC
TRBD1	TRBV7-2	TRBJ2-4	NA	CASSTRTGKNIQYF	TGTGCCAGCAGCACCAGGACAGGGAAAAACATTCAGTACTTC
TRBD1	TRBV12-3/TRBV12-4	TRBJ1-1	NA	CASSSITGVIAAFF	TGTGCCAGCAGTTCAATCACAGGGGTAATCGCAGCTTTCTTT
TRBD1	TRBV28	TRBJ2-2	NA	CASSSQTGGLSGELFF	TGTGCCAGCAGTTCCCAGACAGGGGGCTTGTCCGGGGAGCTGTTTTTT